This T cell receptor beta chain was obtained from a study of technical replicates of blood from several donors. This clone is a singleton in its sample. V dropped 6 bases and J dropped 5; count of bases not matched to a gene: 6. Germline V gene sequence: CDR1 MGHRA, CDR2 YSYEKL. The CDR3 length is 15 residues. Profiled with immunoSEQ multiplex PCR; TCRdb holds only in-frame clones, not every one. This sample has 76,000 or so clones, with about 86% found just once. V gene TRBV4-1 combines with J gene TRBJ2-5; 13 bases are a match to TRBD2. The receptor was isolated from a human donor in good health. Some clones in this sample may be carry-over from other donors' samples. Sequencing used PBMCs. The CDR3 protein is CASRGTSGDFETQYF. Here the CDR3 DNA reads TGCGCCAGCAGGGGGACTAGCGGGGATTTCGAGACCCAGTACTTC.